The clone carrying this T cell receptor (beta chain) was seen ten or more times. The template was RNA from unsorted bulk tissue. This entry belongs to a study of tumor and adjacent non-tumor tissue in lung cancer. V was shortened by 7 bases and J by 1 base, with 16 bases between the two germline ends. The CDR3 contains 15 residues. CDR1 is SGHVS, CDR2 FQNEAQ, per germline. The library came from three nested PCR rounds adapted from ARM-PCR protocols. TCRdb reprocessed the multiplex PCR reads with MiXCR, giving one entry per CDR3 protein. This sample has approximately 76,000 distinct CDR3 sequences, with around 70% found just once.

The sequenced sample consisted of lung tumor tissue. The chain couples TRBV7-8 to TRBJ1-1; D remains ambiguous. This receptor was identified in a woman in her 70s with non-small cell lung cancer. In DNA form, the CDR3 reads TGTGCCAGCACCTTGTGGCTGGGTGAGAACACTGAAGCTTTCTTT. Translated, it gives CASTLWLGENTEAFF. The full variable domain, its missing parts supplied by reference TRBV7-8 and TRBJ1-1, is GAGVSQSPRYKVAKRGQDVALRCDPISGHVSLFWYQQALGQGPEFLTYFQNEAQLDKSGLPSDRFFAERPEGSVSTLKIQRTQQEDSAVYLCASTLWLGENTEAFFGQGTRLTVV.